This TCR beta chain originates from a study of control samples from healthy donors and cancer patients. Repertoires were generated with immunoSEQ multiplex PCR, while TCRdb's copy carries only in-frame clones and drops some. The sample has 130,000 or so clones; 92% are singletons. The source is a woman between 50 and 59 years old in good health. Specimen: blood.

CDR3 protein: CASSASGARGYTF. The CDR3 DNA reads TGCGCCAGCTCTGCGTCAGGGGCGCGGGGCTACACCTTC. The gene calls are TRBV5-1 and TRBJ1-2; weak D call: TRBD1 (6 bases). The length of the CDR3 is 13 residues. V lost 7 bases, J lost 8 bases, and 18 bases lay in between. From germline, CDR1 is SGHRS and CDR2 YFSETQ.